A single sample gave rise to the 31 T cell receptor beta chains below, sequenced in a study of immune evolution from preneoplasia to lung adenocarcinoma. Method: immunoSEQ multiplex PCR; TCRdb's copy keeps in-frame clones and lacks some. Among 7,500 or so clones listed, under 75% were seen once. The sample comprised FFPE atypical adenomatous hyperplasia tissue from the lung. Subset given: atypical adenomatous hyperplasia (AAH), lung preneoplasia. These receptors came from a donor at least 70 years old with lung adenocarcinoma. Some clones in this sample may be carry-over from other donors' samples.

The CDR3: CASSVRGTSGELFF. CDR3 coding DNA: TGTGCCAGCAGCGTCAGGGGAACGAGCGGGGAGCTGTTTTTT. This sequence joins TRBV9 and TRBJ2-2; maybe TRBD1 (6 bases). CDR1 and CDR2 (germline): SGDLS, YYNGEE. Trimming stripped 2 bases from V and 7 bases from J, with 12 bases between. The CDR3 consists of 14 residues.

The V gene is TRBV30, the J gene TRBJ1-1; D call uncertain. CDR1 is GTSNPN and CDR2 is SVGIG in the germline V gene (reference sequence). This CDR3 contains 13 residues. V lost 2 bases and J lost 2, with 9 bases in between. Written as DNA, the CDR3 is TGTGCCTGGAGTACGATAATTAACACTGAAGCTTTCTTT. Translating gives CAWSTIINTEAFF.

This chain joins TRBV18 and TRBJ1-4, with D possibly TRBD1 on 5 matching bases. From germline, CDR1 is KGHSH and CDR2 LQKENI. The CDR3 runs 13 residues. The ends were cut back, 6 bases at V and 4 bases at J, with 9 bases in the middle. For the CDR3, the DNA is TGTGCCAGCTCGCTGGGGGGTAATGAAAAACTGTTTTTT. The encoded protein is CASSLGGNEKLFF.

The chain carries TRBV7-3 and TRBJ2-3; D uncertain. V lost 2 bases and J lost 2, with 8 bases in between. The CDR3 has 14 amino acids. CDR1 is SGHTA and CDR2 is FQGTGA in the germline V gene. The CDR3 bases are TGTGCCAGCAGCTTAGACGTGAACACAGATACGCAGTATTTT. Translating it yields CASSLDVNTDTQYF. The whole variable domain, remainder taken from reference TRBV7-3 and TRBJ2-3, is GAGVSQTPSNKVTEKGKYVELRCDPISGHTALYWYRQSLGQGPEFLIYFQGTGAADDSGLPNDRFFAVRPEGSVSTLKIQRTERGDSAVYLCASSLDVNTDTQYFGPGTRLTVL.

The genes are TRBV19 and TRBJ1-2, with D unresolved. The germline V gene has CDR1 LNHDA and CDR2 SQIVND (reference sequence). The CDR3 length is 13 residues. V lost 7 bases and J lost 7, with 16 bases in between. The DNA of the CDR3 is TGTGCCAGTACTGATTCGGGGTCTGCTGGCTACACCTTC. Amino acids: CASTDSGSAGYTF.

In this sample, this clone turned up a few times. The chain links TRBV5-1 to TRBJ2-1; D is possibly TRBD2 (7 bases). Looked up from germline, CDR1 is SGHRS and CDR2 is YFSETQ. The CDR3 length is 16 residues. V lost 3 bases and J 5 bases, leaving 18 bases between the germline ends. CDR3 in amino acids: CASSSRLGGGNNEQFF. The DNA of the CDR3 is TGCGCCAGCAGCTCTCGGCTAGGGGGGGGTAACAATGAGCAGTTCTTC.

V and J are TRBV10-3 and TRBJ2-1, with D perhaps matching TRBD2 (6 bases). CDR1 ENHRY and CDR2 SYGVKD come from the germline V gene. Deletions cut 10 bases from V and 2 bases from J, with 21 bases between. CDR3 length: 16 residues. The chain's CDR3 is CATLPEGGSTYNEQFF. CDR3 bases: TGTGCCACCCTCCCCGAGGGAGGAAGTACCTACAATGAGCAGTTCTTC.

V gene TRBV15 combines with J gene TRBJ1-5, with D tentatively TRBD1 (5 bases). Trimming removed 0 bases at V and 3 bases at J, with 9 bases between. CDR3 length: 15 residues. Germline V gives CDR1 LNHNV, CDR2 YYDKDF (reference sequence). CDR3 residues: CATSRDRQFNQPQHF. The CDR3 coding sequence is TGTGCCACCAGCAGAGATCGACAGTTCAATCAGCCCCAGCATTTT.

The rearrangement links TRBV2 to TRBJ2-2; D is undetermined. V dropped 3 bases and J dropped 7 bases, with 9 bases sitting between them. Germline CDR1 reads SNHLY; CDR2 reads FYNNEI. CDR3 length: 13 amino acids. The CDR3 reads CASSDAGIGELFF. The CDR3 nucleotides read TGTGCCAGCAGTGACGCTGGTATCGGGGAGCTGTTTTTT.

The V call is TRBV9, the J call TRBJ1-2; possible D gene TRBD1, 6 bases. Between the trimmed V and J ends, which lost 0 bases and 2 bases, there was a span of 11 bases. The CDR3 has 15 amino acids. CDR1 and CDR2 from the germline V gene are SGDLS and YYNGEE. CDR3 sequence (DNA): TGTGCCAGCAGCGTAGGGGGGGCCATCAACTATGGCTACACCTTC. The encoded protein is CASSVGGAINYGYTF.

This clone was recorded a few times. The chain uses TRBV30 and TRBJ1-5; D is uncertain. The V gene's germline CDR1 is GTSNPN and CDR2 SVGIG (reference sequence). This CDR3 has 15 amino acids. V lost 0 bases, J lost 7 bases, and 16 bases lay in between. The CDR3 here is CAWSVRLPPRQPQHF. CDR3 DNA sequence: TGTGCCTGGAGTGTACGACTCCCTCCCAGGCAGCCCCAGCATTTT.

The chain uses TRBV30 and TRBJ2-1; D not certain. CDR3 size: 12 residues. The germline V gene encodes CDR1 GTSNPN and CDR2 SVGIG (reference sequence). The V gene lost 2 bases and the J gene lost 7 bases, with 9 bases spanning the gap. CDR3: CAWSRVENEQFF. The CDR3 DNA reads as TGTGCCTGGAGTAGGGTAGAGAATGAGCAGTTCTTC.

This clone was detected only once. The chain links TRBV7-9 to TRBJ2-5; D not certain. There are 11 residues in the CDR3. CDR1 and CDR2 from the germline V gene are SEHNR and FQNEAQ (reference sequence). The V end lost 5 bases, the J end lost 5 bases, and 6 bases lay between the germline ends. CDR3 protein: CASSDAETQYF. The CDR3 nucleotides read TGTGCCAGCAGCGACGCCGAGACCCAGTACTTC.

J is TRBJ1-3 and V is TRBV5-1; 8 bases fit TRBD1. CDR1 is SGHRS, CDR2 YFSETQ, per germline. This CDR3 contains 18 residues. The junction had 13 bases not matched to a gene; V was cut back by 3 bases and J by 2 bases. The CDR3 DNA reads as TGCGCCAGCAGCTGGATGACAGGGGAGAATTACGCTGGAAACACCATATATTTT. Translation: CASSWMTGENYAGNTIYF.

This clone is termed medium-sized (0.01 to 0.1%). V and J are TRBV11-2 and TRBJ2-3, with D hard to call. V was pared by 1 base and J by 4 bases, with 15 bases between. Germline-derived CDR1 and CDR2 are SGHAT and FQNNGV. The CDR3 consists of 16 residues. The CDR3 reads CASSLGGLISADTQYF. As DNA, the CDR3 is TGTGCCAGCAGCTTAGGAGGCCTAATCTCCGCAGATACGCAGTATTTT. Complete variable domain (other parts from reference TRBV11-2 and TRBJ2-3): EAGVAQSPRYKIIEKRQSVAFWCNPISGHATLYWYQQILGQGPKLLIQFQNNGVVDDSQLPKDRFSAERLKGVDSTLKIQPAKLEDSAVYLCASSLGGLISADTQYFGPGTRLTVL.

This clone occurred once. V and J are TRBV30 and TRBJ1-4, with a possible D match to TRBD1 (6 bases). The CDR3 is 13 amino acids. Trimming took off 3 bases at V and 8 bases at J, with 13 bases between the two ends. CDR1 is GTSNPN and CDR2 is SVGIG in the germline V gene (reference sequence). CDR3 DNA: TGTGCCTGGAGGGGGACACTGGGGGAAAAACTGTTTTTT. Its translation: CAWRGTLGEKLFF.

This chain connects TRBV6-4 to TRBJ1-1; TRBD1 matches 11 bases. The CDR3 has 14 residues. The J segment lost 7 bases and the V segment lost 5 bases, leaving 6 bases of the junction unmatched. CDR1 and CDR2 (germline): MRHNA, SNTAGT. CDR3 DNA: TGTGCCAGCAGTACCTCGGGGACAGGGGGTGAAGCTTTCTTT. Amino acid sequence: CASSTSGTGGEAFF.

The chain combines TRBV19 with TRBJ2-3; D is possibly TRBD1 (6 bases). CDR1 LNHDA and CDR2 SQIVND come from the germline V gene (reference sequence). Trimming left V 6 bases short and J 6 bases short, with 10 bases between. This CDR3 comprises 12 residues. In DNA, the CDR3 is TGTGCCAGTAGAAGGGACACGGATACGCAGTATTTT. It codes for CASRRDTDTQYF.

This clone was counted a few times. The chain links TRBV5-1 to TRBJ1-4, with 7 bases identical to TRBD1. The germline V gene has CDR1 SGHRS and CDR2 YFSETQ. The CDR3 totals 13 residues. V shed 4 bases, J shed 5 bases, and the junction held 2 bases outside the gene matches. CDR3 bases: TGCGCCAGCAGCGAGGGACAGAATGAAAAACTGTTTTTT. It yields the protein CASSEGQNEKLFF. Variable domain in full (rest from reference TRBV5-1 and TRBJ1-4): KAGVTQTPRYLIKTRGQQVTLSCSPISGHRSVSWYQQTPGQGLQFLFEYFSETQRNKGNFPGRFSGRQFSNSRSEMNVSTLELGDSALYLCASSEGQNEKLFFGSGTQLSVL.

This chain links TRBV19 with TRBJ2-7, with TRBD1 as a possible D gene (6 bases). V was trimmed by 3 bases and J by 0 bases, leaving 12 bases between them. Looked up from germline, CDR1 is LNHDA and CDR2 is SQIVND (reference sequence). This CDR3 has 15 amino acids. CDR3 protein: CASSIPYRDSYEQYF. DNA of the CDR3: TGTGCCAGTAGTATCCCCTACAGGGACTCCTACGAGCAGTACTTC.

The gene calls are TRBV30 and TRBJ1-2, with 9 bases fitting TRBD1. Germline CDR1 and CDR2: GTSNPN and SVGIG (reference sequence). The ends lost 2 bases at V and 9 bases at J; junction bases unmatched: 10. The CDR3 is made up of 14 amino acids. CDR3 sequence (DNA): TGTGCCTGGAGTACCGGGACAGGGTCAACTAGCTACACCTTC. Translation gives CAWSTGTGSTSYTF.

The CDR3, as DNA: TGTGCCAGCAGCTTGGGCGCTCAGCCCCAGCATTTT. Translation: CASSLGAQPQHF. The chain joins TRBV5-6 to TRBJ1-5; no firm D call. Germline-derived CDR1 and CDR2 are SGHDT and YYEEEE. Trimming stripped 0 bases from V and 6 bases from J, with 4 bases between. This CDR3 region has 12 residues. Complete variable domain (other parts from reference TRBV5-6 and TRBJ1-5): DAGVTQSPTHLIKTRGQQVTLRCSPKSGHDTVSWYQQALGQGPQFIFQYYEEEERQRGNFPDRFSGHQFPNYSSELNVNALLLGDSALYLCASSLGAQPQHFGDGTRLSIL.

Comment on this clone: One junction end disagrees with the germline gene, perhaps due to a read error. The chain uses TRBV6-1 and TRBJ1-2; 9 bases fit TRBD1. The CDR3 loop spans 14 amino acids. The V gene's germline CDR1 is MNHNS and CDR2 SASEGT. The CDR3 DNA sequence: TGTGCCAGCAGAGAAGACAGGGGGGACTATGGCTACACCTTC. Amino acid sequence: CASREDRGDYGYTF.

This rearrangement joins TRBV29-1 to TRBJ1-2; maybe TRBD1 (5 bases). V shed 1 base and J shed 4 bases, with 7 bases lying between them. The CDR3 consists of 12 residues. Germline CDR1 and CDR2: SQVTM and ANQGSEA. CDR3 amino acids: CSVEGGTYGYTF. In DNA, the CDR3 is TGCAGCGTTGAAGGGGGGACCTATGGCTACACCTTC.

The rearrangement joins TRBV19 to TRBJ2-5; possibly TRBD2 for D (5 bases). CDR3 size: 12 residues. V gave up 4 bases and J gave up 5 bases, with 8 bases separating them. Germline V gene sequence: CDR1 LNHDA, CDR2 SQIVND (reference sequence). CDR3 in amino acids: CASSSGLETQYF. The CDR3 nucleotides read TGTGCCAGTAGTAGCGGGTTGGAGACCCAGTACTTC.

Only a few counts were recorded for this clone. CDR3 sequence (DNA): TGTGCCAGCAGTGCTTGGGCCGGTAGCTCCTACGAGCAGTACTTC. It specifies CASSAWAGSSYEQYF. This chain connects TRBV6-1 to TRBJ2-7; no definite D call. Germline V gives CDR1 MNHNS, CDR2 SASEGT. The CDR3 consists of 15 residues. Trimming took 4 bases from V and 0 from J, leaving 13 bases between them.

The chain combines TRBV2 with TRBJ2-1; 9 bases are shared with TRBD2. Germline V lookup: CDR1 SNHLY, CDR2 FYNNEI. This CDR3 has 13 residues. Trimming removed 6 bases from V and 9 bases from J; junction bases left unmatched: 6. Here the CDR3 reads CASRPSSGIEQFF. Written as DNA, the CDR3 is TGTGCCAGCAGGCCTTCTAGCGGGATTGAGCAGTTCTTC.

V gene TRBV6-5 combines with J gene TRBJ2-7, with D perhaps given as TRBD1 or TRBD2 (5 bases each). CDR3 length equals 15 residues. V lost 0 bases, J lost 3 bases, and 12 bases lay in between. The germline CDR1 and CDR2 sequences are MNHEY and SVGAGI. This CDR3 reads CASSYSGRQSYEQYF. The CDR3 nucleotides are TGTGCCAGCAGTTACTCGGGACGGCAAAGCTACGAGCAGTACTTC.

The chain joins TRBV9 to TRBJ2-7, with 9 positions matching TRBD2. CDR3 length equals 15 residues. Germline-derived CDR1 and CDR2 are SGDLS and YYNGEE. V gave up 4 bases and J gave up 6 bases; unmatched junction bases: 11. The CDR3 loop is CASSPREGGGGEQYF. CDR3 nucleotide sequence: TGTGCCAGCAGCCCCAGGGAAGGCGGGGGGGGCGAGCAGTACTTC.

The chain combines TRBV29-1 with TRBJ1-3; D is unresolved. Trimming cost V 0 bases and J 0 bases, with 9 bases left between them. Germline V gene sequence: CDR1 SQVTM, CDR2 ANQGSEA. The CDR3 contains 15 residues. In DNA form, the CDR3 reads TGCAGCGTTGAAGAACCATTTAGCTCTGGAAACACCATATATTTT. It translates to CSVEEPFSSGNTIYF.

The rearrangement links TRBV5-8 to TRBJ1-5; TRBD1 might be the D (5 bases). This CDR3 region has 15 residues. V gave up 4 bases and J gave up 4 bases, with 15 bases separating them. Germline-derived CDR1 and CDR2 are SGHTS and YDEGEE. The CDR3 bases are TGTGCCAGCAGCCCCGACAGTCTCCGGAATCAGCCCCAGCATTTT. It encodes CASSPDSLRNQPQHF.